Listed below are T cell receptor beta chains from one sample, sequenced in a study of blood T cell repertoires in COVID-19. Here immunoSEQ multiplex PCR was the method, and the copy in TCRdb shows in-frame clones only, minus some. Among approximately 90,000 clones listed, around 90% were seen once. Sequencing input: peripheral blood. These receptors were obtained from a woman aged 70 to 79 with acute or convalescent COVID-19. CDR3s include the opening cysteine and the closing phenylalanine or tryptophan. A D gene is named only where the DNA matches it firmly. Where a row states a size, it is once, few, many or the class of an expanded clone; other rows omit it.

D: NA; size: NA; J: TRBJ1-1; V: TRBV10-1; CDR3: CASSEGRSTEAFF; DNA: TGCGCCAGCAGTGAGGGTAGGAGCACTGAAGCTTTCTTT
D: NA; size: once; J: TRBJ2-3; V: TRBV7-2; CDR3: CATQGGLTQYF; DNA: TGTGCCACCCAGGGGGGACTTACGCAGTATTTT
D: NA; size: NA; J: TRBJ2-1; V: TRBV7-9; CDR3: CASSLGSGYNEQFF; DNA: TGTGCCAGCAGCTTAGGTAGCGGCTACAATGAGCAGTTCTTC
D: TRBD1; size: NA; J: TRBJ2-2; V: TRBV2; CDR3: CASSVQQGPGELFF; DNA: TGTGCCAGCAGTGTCCAACAGGGGCCCGGGGAGCTGTTTTTT
D: TRBD1; size: NA; J: TRBJ1-6; V: TRBV27; CDR3: CASSLVGTGNNSPLHF; DNA: TGTGCCAGCAGTCTCGTGGGGACAGGGAATAATTCACCCCTCCACTTT
D: NA; size: NA; J: TRBJ1-6; V: TRBV28; CDR3: CASIGGGQVIWPLHF; DNA: TGTGCCAGCATCGGGGGTGGGCAGGTGATTTGGCCCCTCCACTTT
D: TRBD2; size: NA; J: TRBJ2-2; V: TRBV19; CDR3: CASSTRLAGGTGELFF; DNA: TGTGCCAGTAGTACGAGACTAGCGGGAGGGACCGGGGAGCTGTTTTTT
D: NA; size: NA; J: TRBJ1-1; V: TRBV4-1; CDR3: CASSQVSGVENTEAFF; DNA: TGCGCCAGCAGCCAAGTCTCAGGGGTCGAGAACACTGAAGCTTTCTTT
D: TRBD2; size: NA; J: TRBJ2-1; V: TRBV5-1; CDR3: CASSLTSGRLGEQFF; DNA: TGCGCCAGCAGCTTGACTAGCGGGAGGTTAGGTGAGCAGTTCTTC
D: TRBD1; size: NA; J: TRBJ2-7; V: TRBV30; CDR3: CAWSAGQGWNYEQYF; DNA: TGTGCCTGGAGTGCGGGACAGGGGTGGAATTACGAGCAGTACTTC
D: NA; size: NA; J: TRBJ1-2; V: TRBV6-1; CDR3: CASSETPYGYTF; DNA: TGTGCCAGCAGTGAGACACCTTATGGCTACACCTTC
D: TRBD2; size: few; J: TRBJ2-3; V: TRBV19; CDR3: CASSNQREGRDTQYF; DNA: TGTGCCAGTAGTAACCAGCGGGAGGGCCGAGATACGCAGTATTTT
D: NA; size: NA; J: TRBJ2-3; V: TRBV25-1; CDR3: CASSEYYGTDTQYF; DNA: TGTGCCAGCAGTGAATATTACGGTACAGATACGCAGTATTTT